The clone carrying this T cell receptor (beta chain) has at least ten counts. The target antigen is unknown. These data come from a study of human T cells and chemical hapten exposure. Time point described: pre-sensitization, week 0. Stated treatment: therapeutic diphenylcyclopropenone sensitization with weekly scalp DPC. CDR1 and CDR2 (germline): KGHSH, LQKENI. V lost 5 bases and J 7 bases, leaving 18 bases between the germline ends. The CDR3 runs 14 residues. Study-wide results and limits: The formation of large CDR3 similarity clusters by expanded TCRs significantly exceeded that of controls.

TCRdb redid the calling of the RACE reads with MiXCR, one entry per CDR3 protein. The sample carries around 56,000 distinct CDR3 sequences, roughly 9.8% recorded once. The sample in question was whole blood, obtained in connection with sensitization to the hapten diphenylcyclopropenone (DPC). The chain employs TRBV18 and TRBJ2-7; D perhaps matches TRBD1 (6 bases). This clonotype originated in a man in his forties with alopecia areata. Some clones in this sample may be carry-over from other donors' samples. DNA for the CDR3: TGTGCCAGCTCATCAGCCAGCAGGGGTCGGGAGCAGTACTTC. It specifies CASSSASRGREQYF. Drawing the rest from reference TRBV18 and TRBJ2-7, the complete variable domain is NAGVMQNPRHLVRRRGQEARLRCSPMKGHSHVYWYRQLPEEGLKFMVYLQKENIIDESGMPKERFSAEFPKEGPSILRIQQVVRGDSAAYFCASSSASRGREQYFGPGTRLTVT.